This T cell receptor (beta chain) is drawn from a study of cytomegalovirus exposure and HLA in healthy donors. Findings and caveats of the study: Information on immune exposure was restricted to one variable (CMV serostatus).

With regard to this clone: Its cognate antigen is unknown.

The CDR3 runs to 17 residues. Germline V gene sequence: CDR1 SGHTA, CDR2 FQGNSA. V lost 5 bases and J lost 4; bases outside the gene matches: 11. 60 Vbeta and 13 Jbeta primers were used in PCR. TCRdb's table, derived via immunoSEQ multiplex PCR, lists solely in-frame clones and lacks some. The data contain approximately 92,000 clones, around three quarters of them seen just once; the ten biggest clones take up 8.2%. The origin of this receptor is a man in his sixties in good health and CMV-seronegative. Sequenced material: PBMCs. The chain has TRBV7-2 and TRBJ2-2, with 9 bases identical to TRBD1. The CDR3 region is CASSAARDRVITGELFF. Here the CDR3 DNA reads TGTGCCAGCAGCGCGGCCCGGGACAGGGTGATCACCGGGGAGCTGTTTTTT.